The 6 T cell receptor beta chains below all came from one sample that was sequenced in a study of OX40 agonist ivuxolimab in advanced cancers. Generated by immunoSEQ multiplex PCR, the TCRdb table keeps only in-frame clones and is missing some. The sample holds around 150,000 clones, 75% to 95% seen once. The sample in question was CD4+ or CD8+ T cells sorted from blood, obtained in a trial of the OX40 agonist ivuxolimab. Receptors were obtained from an adult with an advanced solid tumor such as melanoma, head and neck, liver or kidney cancer.

This chain links TRBV15 with TRBJ1-4; TRBD1 matches at 9 bases. Germline CDR1 reads LNHNV; CDR2 reads YYDKDF (reference sequence). This CDR3 has 18 amino acids. The ends lost 1 base at V and 3 bases at J; junction bases unmatched: 9. Here the CDR3 DNA reads TGTGCCACCAGCAGAGTACGGGGACAGGGAATGGCTAATGAAAAACTGTTTTTT. Translated: CATSRVRGQGMANEKLFF. Combining the CDR3 with reference TRBV15 and TRBJ1-4 gives the whole variable domain DAMVIQNPRYQVTQFGKPVTLSCSQTLNHNVMYWYQQKSSQAPKLLFHYYDKDFNNEADTPDNFQSRRPNTSFCFLDIRSPGLGDTAMYLCATSRVRGQGMANEKLFFGSGTQLSVL.

This clone was recorded a few times. The chain carries TRBV2 and TRBJ2-2, with D hard to call. From germline, CDR1 is SNHLY and CDR2 FYNNEI. This CDR3 is 12 amino acids long. The ends were cut back, 6 bases at V and 10 bases at J, with 12 bases in the middle. CDR3 amino acids: CASRQVVMELFF. The CDR3 DNA follows: TGTGCCAGCAGACAAGTGGTGATGGAGCTGTTTTTT.

The CDR3 DNA is TGTGCCAGCATGGGCGGACCCTCAGAAAAACTGTTTTTT. It specifies CASMGGPSEKLFF. The chain couples TRBV2 to TRBJ1-4; no definite D call. V lost 7 bases and J lost 8, with 14 bases in between. The CDR3 runs 13 residues. Germline-derived CDR1 and CDR2 are SNHLY and FYNNEI.

The chain employs TRBV5-1 and TRBJ1-3; no firm D call. This CDR3 has 16 residues. CDR1 and CDR2 (germline): SGHRS, YFSETQ. V dropped 4 bases and J dropped 2 bases, with 16 bases sitting between them. The CDR3 is CASSPGHEGTGNTIYF. For the CDR3, the DNA is TGCGCCAGCAGCCCGGGCCACGAGGGTACTGGAAACACCATATATTTT.

This chain joins TRBV28 and TRBJ2-1; 9 bases line up with TRBD1. This CDR3 is built from 15 residues. In germline, CDR1 is MDHEN, CDR2 SYDVKM. Germline trimming cut 5 bases from V and 2 bases from J; bases unmatched to any gene: 4. The CDR3 is CASSRGQGTYNEQFF. In DNA, the CDR3 is TGTGCCAGCAGTAGGGGACAGGGTACCTACAATGAGCAGTTCTTC.

This chain links TRBV11-2 with TRBJ2-7; possible D gene TRBD2, 6 bases. Germline lookup yields CDR1 SGHAT and CDR2 FQNNGV. Trimming removed 1 base at V and 2 bases at J, with 18 bases between. This CDR3 is built from 17 residues. The CDR3 sequence is CASSLALRGGLTYEQYF. The CDR3 nucleotides are TGTGCCAGCAGCTTAGCTCTTCGCGGAGGGCTGACCTACGAGCAGTACTTC.